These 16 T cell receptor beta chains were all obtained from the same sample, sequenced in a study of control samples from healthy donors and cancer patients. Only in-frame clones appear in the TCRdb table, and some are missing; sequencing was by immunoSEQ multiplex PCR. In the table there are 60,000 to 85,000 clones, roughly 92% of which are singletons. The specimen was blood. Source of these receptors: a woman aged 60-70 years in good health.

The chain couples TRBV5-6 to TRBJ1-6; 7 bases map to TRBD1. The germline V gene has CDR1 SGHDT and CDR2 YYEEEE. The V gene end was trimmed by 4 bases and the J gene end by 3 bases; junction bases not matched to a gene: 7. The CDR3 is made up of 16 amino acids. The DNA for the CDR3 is TGTGCCAGCAGCACCGGACAGGTTCGCTATAATTCACCCCTCCACTTT. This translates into CASSTGQVRYNSPLHF.

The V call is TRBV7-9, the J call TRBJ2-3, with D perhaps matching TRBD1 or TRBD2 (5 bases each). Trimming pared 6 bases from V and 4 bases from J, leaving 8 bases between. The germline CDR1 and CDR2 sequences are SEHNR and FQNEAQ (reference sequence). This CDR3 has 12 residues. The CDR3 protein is CASSRDADTQYF. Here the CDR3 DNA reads TGTGCCAGCAGTCGGGACGCAGATACGCAGTATTTT.

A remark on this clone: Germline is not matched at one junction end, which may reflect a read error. CDR3 nucleotides: TGTGCCAGCAGTGAACGGGGGGTACAGTTT. It translates to CASSERGVQF. The J gene is TRBJ1-1, the V gene TRBV2, with a tentative D call TRBD1 (5 bases). The CDR3 covers 10 residues. CDR1 and CDR2 from the germline V gene are SNHLY and FYNNEI.

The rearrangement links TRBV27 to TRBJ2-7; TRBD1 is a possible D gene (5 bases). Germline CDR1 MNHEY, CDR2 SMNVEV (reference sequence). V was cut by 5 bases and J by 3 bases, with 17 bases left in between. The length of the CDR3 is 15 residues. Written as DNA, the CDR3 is TGTGCCAGCAGTCCCCAGATAGGGGCGGACTACGAGCAGTACTTC. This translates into CASSPQIGADYEQYF.

CDR3 amino acids: CASSPRETVYNEQFF. The CDR3 nucleotides read TGTGCCAGCAGCCCACGGGAGACTGTCTACAATGAGCAGTTCTTC. The genes are TRBV14 and TRBJ2-1, with D maybe TRBD2 (6 bases). V was shortened by 4 bases and J by 3 bases, with 13 bases between the two germline ends. The germline V gene has CDR1 SGHDN and CDR2 FVKESK. This CDR3 spans 15 amino acids.

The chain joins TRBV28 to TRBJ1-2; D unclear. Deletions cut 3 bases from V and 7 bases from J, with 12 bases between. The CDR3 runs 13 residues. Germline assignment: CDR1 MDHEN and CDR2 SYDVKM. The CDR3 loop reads CASSFAQVSGYTF. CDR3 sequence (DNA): TGTGCCAGCAGTTTTGCCCAGGTTTCTGGCTACACCTTC.

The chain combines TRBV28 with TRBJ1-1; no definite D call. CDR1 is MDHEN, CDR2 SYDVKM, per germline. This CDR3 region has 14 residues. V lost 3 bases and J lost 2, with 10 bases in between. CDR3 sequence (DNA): TGTGCCAGCAGTTTGCTTCCGGTCAACACTGAAGCTTTCTTT. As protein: CASSLLPVNTEAFF.

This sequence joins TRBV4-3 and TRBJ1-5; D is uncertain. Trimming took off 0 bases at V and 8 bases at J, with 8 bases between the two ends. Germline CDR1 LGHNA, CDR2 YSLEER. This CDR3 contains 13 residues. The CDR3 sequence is CASSQDPEEPQHF. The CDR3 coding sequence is TGCGCCAGCAGCCAAGATCCTGAGGAGCCCCAGCATTTT.

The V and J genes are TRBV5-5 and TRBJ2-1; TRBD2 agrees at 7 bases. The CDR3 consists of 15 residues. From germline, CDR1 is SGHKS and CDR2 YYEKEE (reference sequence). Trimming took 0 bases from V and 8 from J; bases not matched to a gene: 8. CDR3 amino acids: CASSLEGRGRDEQFF. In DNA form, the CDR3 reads TGTGCCAGCAGCTTGGAAGGGAGGGGTAGGGATGAGCAGTTCTTC.

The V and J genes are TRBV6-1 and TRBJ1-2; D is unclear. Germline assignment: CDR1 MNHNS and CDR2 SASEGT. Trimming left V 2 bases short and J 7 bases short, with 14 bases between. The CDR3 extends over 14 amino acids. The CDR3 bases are TGTGCCAGCAGTGAACAGTCACAGAGGAGTGGCTACACCTTC. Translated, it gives CASSEQSQRSGYTF.

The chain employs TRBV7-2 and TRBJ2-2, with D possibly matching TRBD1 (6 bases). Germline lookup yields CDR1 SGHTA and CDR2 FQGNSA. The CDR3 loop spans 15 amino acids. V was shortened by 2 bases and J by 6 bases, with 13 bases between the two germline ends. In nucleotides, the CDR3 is TGTGCCAGCAGCTTATTTGCAGGGGACCCCGGGGAGCTGTTTTTT. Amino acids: CASSLFAGDPGELFF. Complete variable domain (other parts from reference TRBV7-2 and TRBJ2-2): GAGVSQSPSNKVTEKGKDVELRCDPISGHTALYWYRQSLGQGLEFLIYFQGNSAPDKSGLPSDRFSAERTGGSVSTLTIQRTQQEDSAVYLCASSLFAGDPGELFFGEGSRLTVL.

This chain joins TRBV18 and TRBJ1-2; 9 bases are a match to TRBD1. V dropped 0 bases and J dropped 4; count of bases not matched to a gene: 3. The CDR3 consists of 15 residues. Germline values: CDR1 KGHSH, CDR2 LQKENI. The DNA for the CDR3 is TGTGCCAGCTCACCACCCGGGACAGGGATCTATGGCTACACCTTC. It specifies CASSPPGTGIYGYTF. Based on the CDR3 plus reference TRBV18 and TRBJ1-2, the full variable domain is NAGVMQNPRHLVRRRGQEARLRCSPMKGHSHVYWYRQLPEEGLKFMVYLQKENIIDESGMPKERFSAEFPKEGPSILRIQQVVRGDSAAYFCASSPPGTGIYGYTFGSGTRLTVV.

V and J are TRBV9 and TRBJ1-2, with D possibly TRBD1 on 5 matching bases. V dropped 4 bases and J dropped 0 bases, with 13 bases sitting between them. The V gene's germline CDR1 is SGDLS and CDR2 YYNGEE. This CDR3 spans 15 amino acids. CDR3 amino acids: CASSRDLPANYGYTF. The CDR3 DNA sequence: TGTGCCAGCAGCCGGGACCTCCCAGCTAACTATGGCTACACCTTC.

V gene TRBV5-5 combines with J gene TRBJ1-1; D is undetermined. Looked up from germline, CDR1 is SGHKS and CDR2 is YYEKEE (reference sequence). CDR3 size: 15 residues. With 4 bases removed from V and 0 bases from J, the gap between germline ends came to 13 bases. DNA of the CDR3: TGTGCCAGCAGCCGGGCCTTGACGATGAACACTGAAGCTTTCTTT. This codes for CASSRALTMNTEAFF.

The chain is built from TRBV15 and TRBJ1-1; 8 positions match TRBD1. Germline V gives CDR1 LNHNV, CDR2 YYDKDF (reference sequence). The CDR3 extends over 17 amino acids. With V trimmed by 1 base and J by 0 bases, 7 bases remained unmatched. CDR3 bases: TGTGCCACCAGCAGAGGCGGACAGGGCCTTATGAACACTGAAGCTTTCTTT. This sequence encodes CATSRGGQGLMNTEAFF.

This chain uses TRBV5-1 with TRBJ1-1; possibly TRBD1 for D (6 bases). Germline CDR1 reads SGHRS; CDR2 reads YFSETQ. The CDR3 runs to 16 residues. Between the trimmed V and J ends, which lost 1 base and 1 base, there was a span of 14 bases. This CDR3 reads CASSLSPGQRNTEAFF. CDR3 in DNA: TGCGCCAGCAGCTTGTCTCCCGGACAGAGGAACACTGAAGCTTTCTTT.